Reported below is one T cell receptor beta chain. This sample is drawn from a study of CD8 T cells in Susac syndrome. CDR1 is MDHEN, CDR2 SYDVKM, per germline. V gave up 2 bases and J gave up 4 bases; unmatched junction bases: 7. This CDR3 region has 16 residues. Sequencing of TCR beta was performed on blood CD8+ T cells and on blood CD4+ T cells. RNA totalling roughly 0.45 to 1 ug underwent reverse transcription with random hexamers. TCRdb ran MiXCR on the immunoSEQ multiplex PCR reads and lists one entry per CDR3 protein. In the table there are some 130,000 distinct CDR3 sequences, 85% to 95% of which are singletons.

The receptor was derived from a human donor with Susac syndrome. The chain uses TRBV28 and TRBJ2-7; 11 positions match TRBD1. The sample taken for sequencing was CD8+ T cells from PBMCs. CDR3 amino acids: CASSLRGQGVQYEQYF. CDR3 DNA: TGTGCCAGCAGTTTACGGGGACAGGGGGTTCAATACGAGCAGTACTTC.